This T cell receptor (beta chain) was profiled in a study of OX40 agonist ivuxolimab in advanced cancers. Turning to the study itself: It was ivuxolimab, an agonistic anti-OX40 (CD134) antibody, that patients were treated with. Notes on the study in general: There were also nonresponders showing low normalized T-cell clonal expansion. CD4+ and CD8+ blood T cells expanded clonally by week 6 at 0.1 to 3.0 mg/kg.

Germline V gene lookup returns CDR1 MDHEN and CDR2 SYDVKM. The CDR3 totals 15 residues. The V and J ends lost 7 bases and 6 bases, in that order; junction bases with no gene match: 9. Autoimmune disease history or systemic immunosuppression disqualified patients. To note about this clone: What it recognizes is unknown.

The table came from immunoSEQ multiplex PCR; TCRdb's copy has only in-frame clones and leaves some out. Altogether about 60,000 clones are present, 88% being singletons, with the ten largest covering under 0.75%. The origin of this receptor is an adult with an advanced solid tumor such as melanoma, head and neck, liver or kidney cancer. Sequencing used CD4+ or CD8+ T cells sorted from blood, obtained in a trial of the OX40 agonist ivuxolimab. The chain combines TRBV28 with TRBJ2-3; 11 nucleotides agree with TRBD2. The CDR3, as DNA: TGTGCCAGCAAGCGATTAGCGGGAGGGTGGGATACGCAGTATTTT. Its translation: CASKRLAGGWDTQYF.